This is a list of T cell receptor beta chains from one sample in a study of CD8+CD57+ T cells in acquired aplastic anemia. TCRdb reprocessed the reads via MiXCR and lists one record per CDR3 protein. Of around 170,000 distinct CDR3 sequences in the sample, around 60% were seen once. The specimen sequenced was sorted CD4+, CD8+, or CD8+CD57+ T cells (not recorded which) from PBMCs. These receptors all come from a human donor in good health. Each CDR3 is given with its conserved first and last residue. A D gene is named only where the DNA matches it firmly. Some rows have no size entry. The others give once, few or many, or a class for an expanded clone.

size,D,V,J,DNA,CDR3
.,.,TRBV7-2,TRBJ1-1,TGTGCCAGCAGCTCCCTGCACGGGTCCACTGAAGCTTTCTTT,CASSSLHGSTEAFF
once,.,TRBV29-1,TRBJ1-1,TGCAGCGTTGGGCTGGGGGGTACTGAAGCTTTCTTT,CSVGLGGTEAFF
.,TRBD1,TRBV10-3,TRBJ1-2,TGTGCCATCAGTGAACAGGGGATCGACGGAGGCTATGGCTACACCTTC,CAISEQGIDGGYGYTF
.,.,TRBV20-1,TRBJ1-2,TGCAGTGCCCGGGGCTGGGGGTATGGCTACACCTTC,CSARGWGYGYTF
many,TRBD1,TRBV7-3,TRBJ2-2,TGTGCCAGCAGCGTCCTTCCTCCTGGACAGGGGGCGCGGGTAGCCGGGGAGCTGTTTTTT,CASSVLPPGQGARVAGELFF
.,.,TRBV2,TRBJ2-1,TGTGCCAGCAGTGAGACGGGACTCTGGGGCTATGAGCAGTTCTTC,CASSETGLWGYEQFF
.,.,TRBV9,TRBJ2-1,TGTGCCAGCAGCGTAGTGGTGAACAATGAGCAGTTCTTC,CASSVVVNNEQFF
.,.,TRBV7-9,TRBJ1-2,TGTGCCAGCAGCTTAGCGAGCAGGGGCGCTGGTGGCTACACCTTC,CASSLASRGAGGYTF
.,.,TRBV9,TRBJ2-7,TGTGCCAGCAGCGTATGGTCTAGTCCCTACGAGCAGTACTTC,CASSVWSSPYEQYF
many,.,TRBV9,TRBJ2-2,TGTGCCAGCAGGGCCGGGACCTCCTCCACCGGGGAGCTGTTTTTT,CASRAGTSSTGELFF
.,TRBD1,TRBV5-1,TRBJ2-7,TGCGCCAGCAGCTCTCGCCCTAGGGGGACAGTATACGAGCAGTACTTC,CASSSRPRGTVYEQYF
few,.,TRBV19,TRBJ1-2,TGTGCCAGTAGTCCCCAGTTTACTGCTGGCTACACCTTC,CASSPQFTAGYTF
.,.,TRBV12-3/TRBV12-4,TRBJ1-2,TGTGCCAGCAGTTTTAGGGCAGATGGCTACACCTTC,CASSFRADGYTF
few,TRBD2,TRBV9,TRBJ2-4,TGTGCCAGCAGCCCTCGGACTAGCGGGAGTGGAGACAAAAACATTCAGTACTTC,CASSPRTSGSGDKNIQYF
.,.,TRBV7-9,TRBJ2-7,TGTGCCAGCAGCCCGAAAGTGGGGTCCTACGAGCAGTACTTC,CASSPKVGSYEQYF
.,TRBD1,TRBV2,TRBJ1-6,TGTGCCAGCCGCAGGGGACAGGGGACTTCACCCCTCCACTTT,CASRRGQGTSPLHF
.,.,TRBV9,TRBJ1-2,TGTGCCAGCAGCGTAGCGGACAGCGCTAACTATGGCTACACCTTC,CASSVADSANYGYTF
.,TRBD2,TRBV12-5,TRBJ2-5,TGTGCTAGTGGACCGGGACTAGCGGCACTTCAAGAGACCCAGTACTTC,CASGPGLAALQETQYF
few,.,TRBV20-1,TRBJ2-5,TGCAGTGCTAGAGACCGCGGGATGGAGACCCAGTACTTC,CSARDRGMETQYF
many,.,TRBV5-6,TRBJ1-2,TGTGCCAGCAGCTTTTATGAGGGAGGCTACACCTTC,CASSFYEGGYTF
.,.,TRBV25-1,TRBJ2-3,TGTGCCAGCAGTGAATTAGGGCCGGTCCGTGATACGCAGTATTTT,CASSELGPVRDTQYF
.,.,TRBV20-1,TRBJ2-2,TGCAGTGCTAGAGACCCACGTTTCGGGGAGCTGTTTTTT,CSARDPRFGELFF
many,TRBD2,TRBV6-5,TRBJ2-7,TGTGCCAGCAGCCCTCAGCGGGAGGGCTACGAGCAGTACTTC,CASSPQREGYEQYF
once,TRBD1,TRBV5-1,TRBJ2-5,TGCGCCAGCGGCTCCGGGACAGGGGCTACAGAGACCCAGTACTTC,CASGSGTGATETQYF
.,.,TRBV7-2,TRBJ2-7,TGTGCCAGCAGCTTCGGTCAAACAATAACCTACGAGCAGTACTTC,CASSFGQTITYEQYF
.,TRBD1,TRBV7-6,TRBJ1-1,TGTGCCAGCAGCTTTGACAGGGGGCGAAACACTGAAGCTTTCTTT,CASSFDRGRNTEAFF
few,.,TRBV9,TRBJ2-7,TGTGCCAGCAGCCTAGAGGCGACTTCCCACGAGCAGTACTTC,CASSLEATSHEQYF
once,TRBD1,TRBV5-1,TRBJ1-1,TGCGCCAGCAGCCAGATGGACAGGGCGAACACTGAAGCTTTCTTT,CASSQMDRANTEAFF
.,TRBD1,TRBV4-1,TRBJ1-5,TGCGCCAGCATCCCAGCCTTGGCACCCGGGACAGGGAATCAGCCCCAGCATTTT,CASIPALAPGTGNQPQHF
.,.,TRBV5-6,TRBJ2-5,TGTGCCAGCAGCTTGGTATGGCAGATTAAAGAGACCCAGTACTTC,CASSLVWQIKETQYF
.,.,TRBV7-2,TRBJ2-7,TGTGCCAGCAGCTTAGCGACAAGGCCCTACGAGCAGTACTTC,CASSLATRPYEQYF
many,TRBD2,TRBV4-3,TRBJ2-1,TGCGCCAGCAGCCAAGACCCTAGCGGTACCTACAATGAGCAGTTCTTC,CASSQDPSGTYNEQFF
many,.,TRBV7-9,TRBJ2-5,TGTGCCAGCAGCTTAGGCGCCAGTCTCGAAGAGACCCAGTACTTC,CASSLGASLEETQYF
.,.,TRBV9,TRBJ1-3,TGTGCCAGCTCATCCCGGGACGGAAGATTAACTGGAAACACCATATATTTT,CASSSRDGRLTGNTIYF
few,TRBD1,TRBV3-1,TRBJ1-4,TGTGCCAGCAGCCACACCGGGACAGGGTCAGAAAAACTGTTTTTT,CASSHTGTGSEKLFF